The 26 T cell receptor beta chains listed next were all sequenced from one sample in a study of CD8 T cells in ankylosing spondylitis. TCRdb re-called the 5' RACE reads with MiXCR, one entry per CDR3 protein. Of roughly 40,000 distinct CDR3 sequences in the sample, 16% were seen once. Sample: blood. Receptors were obtained from a male donor with ankylosing spondylitis or in good health (not recorded which).

CDR3 nucleotide sequence: TGTGCCAGCAGTCCCCGGACTCCCCCGGGCGGGGAGCTGTTTTTT. Encoded protein: CASSPRTPPGGELFF. This rearrangement joins TRBV6-2 or TRBV6-3 to TRBJ2-2; possibly TRBD2 for D (5 bases). V lost 5 bases and J 7 bases, leaving 17 bases between the germline ends. Germline CDR1 and CDR2: MNHEY and SVGEGT. The CDR3 runs to 15 residues.

This clonotype was seen a handful of times. Germline and junction disagree at one end, which may indicate a read error. The CDR3 nucleotides are TGTGCCAGCAGTCCTCGGGTTAGCGGGAGGGCCTTGGGGGAGCGTTCCTTC. Protein product: CASSPRVSGRALGERSF. J is TRBJ2-1 and V is TRBV12-3 or TRBV12-4; 11 bases line up with TRBD2. The CDR3 sequence is 17 residues long.

This clonotype was counted many times. The chain joins TRBV5-1 to TRBJ1-1, with a weak D call TRBD1 (6 bases). Germline V lookup: CDR1 SGHRS, CDR2 YFSETQ. The V and J ends lost 7 bases and 5 bases respectively, with 18 bases between them. The CDR3 runs 14 residues. CDR3 sequence (DNA): TGCGCCAGCCGAAAGGGCAGGGGATGGACTGAAGCTTTCTTT. It translates to CASRKGRGWTEAFF.

This clonotype was seen more than once but under ten times. This chain connects TRBV12-3 or TRBV12-4 to TRBJ2-3; D remains ambiguous. V was clipped by 1 base and J by 4 bases, with 9 bases between them. This CDR3 has 14 residues. The CDR3 spells CASSLGSGPDTQYF. The CDR3, as DNA: TGTGCCAGCAGTTTAGGCTCGGGCCCAGATACGCAGTATTTT.

The chain links TRBV12-3 or TRBV12-4 to TRBJ1-5; no firm D call. Trimming left V 4 bases short and J 11 bases short, with 12 bases between. The CDR3 loop spans 12 amino acids. The CDR3 bases are TGTGCCAGCAGTTACCCCGGAGAGGCCCAGCATTTT. The encoded protein is CASSYPGEAQHF.

The gene calls are TRBV30 and TRBJ2-3; 7 nucleotides match TRBD2. Germline loops: CDR1 GTSNPN, CDR2 SVGIG (reference sequence). This CDR3 contains 13 residues. Trimming at V came to 2 bases and at J to 3 bases, leaving 2 bases not matched to a gene. Here the CDR3 DNA reads TGTGCCTGGAGTCGGGGGGAGACAGATACGCAGTATTTT. It is translated as CAWSRGETDTQYF.

The chain links TRBV6-2 or TRBV6-3 to TRBJ1-6; D is ambiguous. The CDR3 is made up of 10 amino acids. V was clipped by 5 bases and J by 16 bases, with 9 bases between them. The V gene's germline CDR1 is MNHEY and CDR2 SVGEGT. This CDR3 is CASSRESLHF. In DNA form, the CDR3 reads TGTGCCAGCAGTCGGGAATCTCTCCACTTT.

This clonotype was counted a few times. V gene TRBV5-1 combines with J gene TRBJ2-1, with 12 bases lining up with TRBD2. Germline-derived CDR1 and CDR2 are SGHRS and YFSETQ. The CDR3 sequence is 18 residues long. The V and J ends lost 8 bases and 2 bases, in that order; junction bases with no gene match: 14. CDR3 loop: CASSSGLAGLRAYNEQFF. CDR3 nucleotide sequence: TGCGCCAGTTCGTCGGGACTAGCGGGCCTTCGAGCCTACAATGAGCAGTTCTTC.

The genes are TRBV20-1 and TRBJ2-1, with TRBD2 as a possible D gene (6 bases). Germline CDR1 is DFQATT and CDR2 is SNEGSKA (reference sequence). The CDR3 runs 15 residues. Trimming removed 6 bases at V and 0 bases at J, with 15 bases between. The CDR3: CSAPGPGSSYNEQFF. The CDR3 DNA reads TGCAGTGCCCCCGGACCCGGGAGCTCCTACAATGAGCAGTTCTTC.

The rearrangement joins TRBV7-3 to TRBJ2-1, with D tentatively TRBD1 or TRBD2 (6 bases each). This CDR3 is built from 17 residues. CDR1 SGHTA and CDR2 FQGTGA come from the germline V gene. Trimming took off 5 bases at V and 4 bases at J, with 21 bases between the two ends. The CDR3 DNA follows: TGTGCCAGCAGCCCCCCAGGGGCTAGGGGACTTTACAATGAGCAGTTCTTC. Its translation is CASSPPGARGLYNEQFF.

CDR3 DNA: TGTGCCAGTAGCCGGGGACAGGGGTCCTACAATGAGCAGTTCTTC. It yields the protein CASSRGQGSYNEQFF. The chain has TRBV19 and TRBJ2-1; TRBD1 agrees at 10 bases. V shed 6 bases, J shed 1 base, and the junction held 3 bases outside the gene matches. Germline V gives CDR1 LNHDA, CDR2 SQIVND (reference sequence). This CDR3 has 15 amino acids.

J is TRBJ1-5 and V is TRBV12-3 or TRBV12-4, with unresolved D. The length of the CDR3 is 13 residues. Between the trimmed V and J ends, which lost 2 bases and 3 bases, there was a span of 5 bases. Written as DNA, the CDR3 is TGTGCCAGCAGTTTAACGGACAATCAGCCCCAGCATTTT. Translation: CASSLTDNQPQHF.

This clonotype was picked up a small number of times. The J gene is TRBJ2-7, the V gene TRBV21-1. TRBV21-1 is a pseudogene segment. There are 15 residues in the CDR3. CDR3 protein: CASIRSGRNYYEQYV. The CDR3 coding sequence is TGTGCCAGCATCCGAAGTGGACGGAATTACTACGAGCAGTACGTC.

This clonotype was counted many times. The chain combines TRBV27 with TRBJ2-1; 8 bases match TRBD2. V trimming: 7 bases; J trimming: 7 bases; junction bases outside the gene matches: 15. Germline loops: CDR1 MNHEY, CDR2 SMNVEV (reference sequence). The CDR3 runs 16 residues. The chain's CDR3 is CASKISGGRSSNEQFF. CDR3 bases: TGTGCCAGCAAGATCTCAGGCGGGAGGTCCTCTAATGAGCAGTTCTTC.

This rearrangement joins TRBV4-3 to TRBJ1-2; D remains unclear. CDR1 is LGHNA and CDR2 is YSLEER in the germline V gene. The CDR3 is made up of 14 amino acids. V dropped 1 base and J dropped 7 bases, with 13 bases sitting between them. The CDR3 protein is CASSQGDARGGYTF. The CDR3 DNA reads as TGCGCCAGCAGCCAAGGAGACGCGCGCGGTGGCTACACCTTC.

The V and J genes are TRBV28 and TRBJ2-7, with 7 bases that match TRBD2. Looked up from germline, CDR1 is MDHEN and CDR2 is SYDVKM. Trimming cost V 5 bases and J 2 bases; bases outside gene matches: 9. The CDR3 spans 15 residues. CDR3 DNA sequence: TGTGCCAGCAGTAGCGGGAATCGGGGCGCCTACGAGCAGTACTTC. As protein: CASSSGNRGAYEQYF.

The V gene is TRBV20-1, the J gene TRBJ2-5; 8 nucleotides line up with TRBD2. V lost 6 bases and J lost 5; bases outside the gene matches: 14. This CDR3 is 15 amino acids long. Germline lookup yields CDR1 DFQATT and CDR2 SNEGSKA (reference sequence). The CDR3 reads CSAPVAGGPAETQYF. The CDR3 nucleotides read TGCAGTGCCCCAGTCGCGGGGGGCCCGGCGGAGACCCAGTACTTC.

Concerning this clonotype itself: The junction and the germline gene differ at one end; a read error may be behind it. This chain uses TRBV12-3 or TRBV12-4 with TRBJ2-3; D is uncertain. The CDR3 is 8 residues long. The CDR3 loop reads CASSLIDF. The CDR3 coding sequence is TGTGCCAGCAGTTTAATCGATTTT.

V usage is TRBV27 and J usage is TRBJ2-1, with D possibly TRBD2 on 5 matching bases. This CDR3 region has 15 residues. Germline lookup yields CDR1 MNHEY and CDR2 SMNVEV (reference sequence). Trimming shortened V by 7 bases and J by 0 bases, and 13 bases separated the two germline ends. The chain's CDR3 is CASTPRASSYNEQFF. The CDR3 nucleotides read TGTGCCAGCACCCCGCGGGCGAGCTCCTACAATGAGCAGTTCTTC.

The table lists this clonotype with a few counts. The genes are TRBV29-1 and TRBJ2-2; no reliable D call. V shed 8 bases and J shed 1 base, with 11 bases lying between them. This CDR3 comprises 13 residues. CDR1 SQVTM and CDR2 ANQGSEA come from the germline V gene. DNA for the CDR3: TGCAGCTCTTCACGAGGGAACACCGGGGAGCTGTTTTTT. Its translation is CSSSRGNTGELFF.

The chain recombines TRBV19 with TRBJ2-1; weak D call: TRBD2 (6 bases). Between the trimmed V and J ends, which lost 6 bases and 0 bases, there was a span of 12 bases. The CDR3 has 15 amino acids. Germline V lookup: CDR1 LNHDA, CDR2 SQIVND (reference sequence). CDR3 protein: CASRNSGNSYNEQFF. Written as DNA, the CDR3 is TGTGCCAGTAGGAATAGCGGCAACTCCTACAATGAGCAGTTCTTC. The variable domain in full, with the rest retrieved from reference TRBV19 and TRBJ2-1, is DGGITQSPKYLFRKEGQNVTLSCEQNLNHDAMYWYRQDPGQGLRLIYYSQIVNDFQKGDIAEGYSVSREKKESFPLTVTSAQKNPTAFYLCASRNSGNSYNEQFFGPGTRLTVL.

This clonotype has a handful of counts. The V gene is TRBV15, the J gene TRBJ2-7; D unclear. V was cut by 2 bases and J by 2 bases, with 13 bases left in between. This CDR3 spans 15 amino acids. The germline V gene encodes CDR1 LNHNV and CDR2 YYDKDF (reference sequence). This CDR3 reads CATSRNRIKAYEQYV. The CDR3 nucleotides read TGTGCCACCAGCAGAAATCGGATTAAAGCCTACGAGCAGTACGTC.

The V call is TRBV5-5, the J call TRBJ1-2, with D tentatively TRBD1 (6 bases). Germline V lookup: CDR1 SGHKS, CDR2 YYEKEE (reference sequence). The CDR3 has 15 amino acids. Deletions cut 4 bases from V and 0 bases from J, with 13 bases between. For the CDR3, the DNA is TGTGCCAGCAGCCTTGGACAGTCCACTAACTATGGCTACACCTTC. This sequence encodes CASSLGQSTNYGYTF.

The rearrangement links TRBV4-3 to TRBJ1-5; a possible D gene is TRBD1 (5 bases). Germline CDR1 is LGHNA and CDR2 is YSLEER. The CDR3 spans 13 residues. V lost 4 bases, J lost 6 bases, and 10 bases lay in between. CDR3 residues: CASSRGPGQPQHF. The CDR3 nucleotides are TGCGCCAGCAGCCGGGGCCCCGGTCAGCCCCAGCATTTT.

The chain combines TRBV11-3 with TRBJ2-2; D gene uncertain. V shed 3 bases and J shed 4 bases, with 6 bases lying between them. This CDR3 has 13 residues. The germline V gene has CDR1 SGHNT and CDR2 YENEEA. Here the CDR3 DNA reads TGTGCCAGCAGCTTGGCCAGCACCGGGGAGCTGTTTTTT. Encoded protein: CASSLASTGELFF.

The table lists this clonotype with a few counts. The J gene is TRBJ1-4, the V gene TRBV5-1, with D perhaps matching TRBD1 (6 bases). The V gene's germline CDR1 is SGHRS and CDR2 YFSETQ. The germline V and J ends were trimmed by 2 bases and 3 bases, with 8 bases remaining between them. This CDR3 is 14 amino acids long. CDR3 region: CASSLQGANEKLFF. The CDR3 bases are TGCGCCAGCAGCTTACAGGGTGCTAATGAAAAACTGTTTTTT.